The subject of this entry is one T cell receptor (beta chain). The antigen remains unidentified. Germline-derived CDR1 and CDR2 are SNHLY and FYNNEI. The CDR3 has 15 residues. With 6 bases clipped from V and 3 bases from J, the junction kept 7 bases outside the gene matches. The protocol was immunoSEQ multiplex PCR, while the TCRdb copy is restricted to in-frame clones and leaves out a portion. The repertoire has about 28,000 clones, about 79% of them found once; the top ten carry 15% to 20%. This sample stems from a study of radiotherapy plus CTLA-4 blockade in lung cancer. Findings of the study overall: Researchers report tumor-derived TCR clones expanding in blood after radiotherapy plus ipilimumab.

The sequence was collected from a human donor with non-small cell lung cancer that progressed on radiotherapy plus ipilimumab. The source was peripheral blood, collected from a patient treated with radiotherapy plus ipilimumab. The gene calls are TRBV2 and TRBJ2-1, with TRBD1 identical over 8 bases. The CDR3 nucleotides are TGTGCCAGCAGCCGTTCGACAGGGGTCTACAATGAGCAGTTCTTC. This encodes CASSRSTGVYNEQFF.